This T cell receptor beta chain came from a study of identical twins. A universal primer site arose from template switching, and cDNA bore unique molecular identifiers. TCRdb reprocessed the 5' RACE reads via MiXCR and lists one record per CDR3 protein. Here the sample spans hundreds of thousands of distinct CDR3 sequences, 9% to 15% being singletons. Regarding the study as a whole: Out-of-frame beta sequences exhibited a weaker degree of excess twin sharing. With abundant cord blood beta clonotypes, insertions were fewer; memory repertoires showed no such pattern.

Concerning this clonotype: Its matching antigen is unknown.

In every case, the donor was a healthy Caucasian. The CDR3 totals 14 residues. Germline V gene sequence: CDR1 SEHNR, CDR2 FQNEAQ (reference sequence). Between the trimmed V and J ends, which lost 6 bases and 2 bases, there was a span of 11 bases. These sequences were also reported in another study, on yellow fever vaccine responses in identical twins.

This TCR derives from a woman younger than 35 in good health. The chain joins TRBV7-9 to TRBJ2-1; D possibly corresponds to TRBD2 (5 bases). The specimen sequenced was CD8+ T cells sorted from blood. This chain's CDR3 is CASRGLPAYNEQFF. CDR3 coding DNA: TGTGCCAGCAGAGGACTCCCCGCCTACAATGAGCAGTTCTTC.